This TCR beta chain comes out of a study of cytomegalovirus exposure and HLA in healthy donors. The wider study: The Caucasian-associated ancestry cluster contained 81% of the approximately 390 genotyped donors.

CDR1 SGHTA and CDR2 FQGTGA come from the germline V gene. The ends lost 5 bases at V and 6 bases at J; junction bases unmatched: 19. The CDR3 has 18 amino acids. As regards this clone: Its target is unknown.

PCR amplification relied on 60 Vbeta primers (plus 13 Jbeta primers). Measured with immunoSEQ multiplex PCR; TCRdb has only the in-frame clones, and not every one. This repertoire shows roughly 98,000 clones, about 74% found once; its top ten account for approximately 8%. Study-level findings and limits: The study carried out a later analysis of TCR beta sequences. It associated some 17,000 of them with specific HLA alleles at a false discovery rate of 0.05.

Donors consisted of healthy bone marrow donors. The source material was PBMCs. The chain carries TRBV7-3 and TRBJ2-7; the match to TRBD2 covers 10 bases. This receptor was taken from a female donor in good health and CMV-seronegative. CDR3 sequence reads: CASSTQGGAGGQTSEQYF. Written as DNA, the CDR3 is TGTGCCAGCAGCACACAAGGGGGAGCGGGAGGGCAGACCAGCGAGCAGTACTTC.